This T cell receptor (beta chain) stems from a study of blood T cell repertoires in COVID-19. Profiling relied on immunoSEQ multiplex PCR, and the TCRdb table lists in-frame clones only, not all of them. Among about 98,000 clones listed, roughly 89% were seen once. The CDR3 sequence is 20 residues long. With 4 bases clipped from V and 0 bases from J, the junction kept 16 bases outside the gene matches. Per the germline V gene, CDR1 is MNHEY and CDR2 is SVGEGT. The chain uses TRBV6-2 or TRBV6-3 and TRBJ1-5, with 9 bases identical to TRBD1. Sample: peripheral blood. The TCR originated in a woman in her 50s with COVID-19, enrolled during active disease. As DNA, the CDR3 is TGTGCCAGCAGTTTTTCGTTACAGGGGGCTGGTGATAGTAGCAATCAGCCCCAGCATTTT. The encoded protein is CASSFSLQGAGDSSNQPQHF.